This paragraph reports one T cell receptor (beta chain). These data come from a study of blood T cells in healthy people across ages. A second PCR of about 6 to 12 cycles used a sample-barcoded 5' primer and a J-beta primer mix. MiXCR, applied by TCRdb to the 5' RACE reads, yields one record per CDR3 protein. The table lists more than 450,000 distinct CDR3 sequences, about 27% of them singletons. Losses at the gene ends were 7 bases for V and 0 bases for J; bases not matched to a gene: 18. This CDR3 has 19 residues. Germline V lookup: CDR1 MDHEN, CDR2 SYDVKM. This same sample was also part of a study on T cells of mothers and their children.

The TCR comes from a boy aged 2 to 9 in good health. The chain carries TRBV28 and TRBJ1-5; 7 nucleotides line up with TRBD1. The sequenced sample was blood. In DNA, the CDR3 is TGTGCCAGCAACCCTACCCCGAACAGGGGACTCTATAGCAATCAGCCCCAGCATTTT. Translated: CASNPTPNRGLYSNQPQHF.